This is a list of T cell receptor beta chains from one sample in a study of cytomegalovirus exposure and HLA in healthy donors. Here immunoSEQ multiplex PCR was the method, and the copy in TCRdb shows in-frame clones only, minus some. The repertoire consists of more than 90,000 clones, with 75% occurring once and the leading ten covering less than 11%. Sequenced sample: PBMCs. These receptors were collected from a man aged 50-60 years in good health and CMV-seronegative. The CDR3 runs from the conserved cysteine through the conserved F or W. Each record gives: J gene, V gene, clone size, CDR3 protein. Part of the rows lack a size; the others show once, few, many or a class for expanded clones.

J: TRBJ2-7
V: TRBV7-8
size: .
CDR3: CASSSTHDSYEQYF

J: TRBJ2-1
V: TRBV27
size: few
CDR3: CASSGIDRYYNEQFF

J: TRBJ1-2
V: TRBV4-2
size: .
CDR3: CASSPRDRDFYGYTF

J: TRBJ2-3
V: TRBV4-1
size: .
CDR3: CASSQAIRDTQYF

J: TRBJ1-5
V: TRBV15
size: few
CDR3: CATSRDGGNQPQHF

J: TRBJ1-5
V: TRBV28
size: .
CDR3: CASRTDGSNQPQHF

J: TRBJ2-7
V: TRBV2
size: .
CDR3: CASSLAGGTYEQYF

J: TRBJ2-2
V: TRBV18
size: .
CDR3: CASSPQGVSGELFF

J: TRBJ1-4
V: TRBV29-1
size: .
CDR3: CSVDSQEEKLFF

J: TRBJ2-6
V: TRBV9
size: .
CDR3: CASSARTVDSGANVLTF

J: TRBJ1-5
V: TRBV14
size: .
CDR3: CASSQGSGTEQPQHF

J: TRBJ2-7
V: TRBV7-6
size: .
CDR3: CASSLAPGEQYF

J: TRBJ2-1
V: TRBV4-1
size: few
CDR3: CASSPLGRSYEQFF

J: TRBJ2-5
V: TRBV7-6
size: .
CDR3: CASSFSDRGQETQYF